The 13 T cell receptor beta chains reported below all come from one sample, sequenced in a study of OX40 agonist ivuxolimab in advanced cancers. The library was prepared using the immunoSEQ multiplex PCR assay. The clones in this table, taken by TCRdb from immuneACCESS, are in-frame only. Not every clone is retained; where verified, under half of the shortfall comes from an unresolved V gene, and the cause of the rest is unknown. The sample table lists approximately 30,000 clones, about nine tenths of them with a count of one. The ten largest clonotypes hold 24% of the sample. The source was CD4+ or CD8+ T cells sorted from blood, collected in a trial of the OX40 agonist ivuxolimab. Receptors originate from an adult with an advanced solid tumor such as melanoma, head and neck, liver or kidney cancer.

This chain connects TRBV19 to TRBJ2-7; TRBD1 might be the D (6 bases). V gave up 3 bases and J gave up 6 bases, with 12 bases separating them. This CDR3 has 13 residues. CDR1 and CDR2 from the germline V gene are LNHDA and SQIVND (reference sequence). This CDR3 reads CASSIGWGLEQYF. CDR3 bases: TGTGCCAGTAGTATCGGTTGGGGGCTCGAGCAGTACTTC.

The chain recombines TRBV7-8 with TRBJ2-5; D uncertain. The CDR3 spans 15 residues. Germline V gives CDR1 SGHVS, CDR2 FQNEAQ. Deletions cut 4 bases from V and 0 bases from J, with 12 bases between. The CDR3 reads CASSYPNLYQETQYF. The CDR3 nucleotides read TGTGCCAGCAGCTACCCCAACTTGTACCAAGAGACCCAGTACTTC.

The gene calls are TRBV11-2 and TRBJ2-7; D remains unclear. Between the trimmed V and J ends, which lost 5 bases and 4 bases, there was a span of 21 bases. Germline-derived CDR1 and CDR2 are SGHAT and FQNNGV. CDR3 length equals 16 residues. Written as DNA, the CDR3 is TGTGCCAGCAGCCCACCCCCCCCGGGCTCCCCTTACGAGCAGTACTTC. As protein: CASSPPPPGSPYEQYF.

This clone was recorded only once. The chain is built from TRBV27 and TRBJ2-7, with a weak D call TRBD2 (5 bases). This CDR3 is built from 13 residues. Germline lookup yields CDR1 MNHEY and CDR2 SMNVEV (reference sequence). Trimming removed 5 bases at V and 3 bases at J, with 11 bases between. The CDR3 DNA follows: TGTGCCAGCAGTCCCCGGACTGGCTACGAGCAGTACTTC. Translation gives CASSPRTGYEQYF.

The chain combines TRBV6-4 with TRBJ1-2; TRBD1 might be the D (5 bases). V lost 3 bases and J 0 bases, leaving 11 bases between the germline ends. Germline loops: CDR1 MRHNA, CDR2 SNTAGT. The CDR3 extends over 15 amino acids. This chain's CDR3 is CASSESGRANYGYTF. CDR3 DNA: TGTGCCAGCAGTGAGTCAGGGCGAGCTAACTATGGCTACACCTTC.

The chain joins TRBV7-6 to TRBJ1-2, with a weak D call TRBD1 (5 bases). The CDR3 contains 20 residues. Trimming left V 5 bases short and J 3 bases short, with 31 bases between. The germline gives CDR1 SGHVS, CDR2 FNYEAQ. The CDR3 loop reads CASSPHAGTGVTSMDYGYTF. The CDR3 DNA reads as TGTGCCAGCAGCCCTCACGCTGGTACGGGGGTTACATCGATGGACTATGGCTACACCTTC. The full variable domain, with the rest looked up from reference TRBV7-6 and TRBJ1-2, is GAGVSQSPRYKVTKRGQDVALRCDPISGHVSLYWYRQALGQGPEFLTYFNYEAQQDKSGLPNDRFSAERPEGSISTLTIQRTEQRDSAMYRCASSPHAGTGVTSMDYGYTFGSGTRLTVV.

The chain links TRBV4-1 to TRBJ2-7; 8 nucleotides agree with TRBD1. Trimming took 2 bases from V and 3 from J; bases not matched to a gene: 15. Germline assignment: CDR1 MGHRA and CDR2 YSYEKL. The CDR3 runs to 18 residues. The CDR3 region has the DNA TGCGCCAGCAGCCAATACTTCACCGGGACAGGTGGAGACTACGAGCAGTACTTC. Translating gives CASSQYFTGTGGDYEQYF.

This clone was seen a single time. The chain employs TRBV13 and TRBJ2-7; D is undetermined. CDR3 length: 16 amino acids. Trimming stripped 6 bases from V and 3 bases from J, with 21 bases between. Germline lookup yields CDR1 PRHDT and CDR2 FYEKMQ (reference sequence). The CDR3 DNA reads TGTGCCAGCAGTTCCCCCTTTGGGGATTTAGGCTACGAGCAGTACTTC. This gives the protein CASSSPFGDLGYEQYF.

The V call is TRBV9, the J call TRBJ1-2, with TRBD1 matching over 9 bases. Germline CDR1 is SGDLS and CDR2 is YYNGEE. This CDR3 has 15 amino acids. The V and J ends lost 3 bases and 7 bases, in that order; junction bases with no gene match: 10. CDR3 DNA sequence: TGTGCCAGCAGCGAGACCGGGACAGGGCTTCTTGGCTACACCTTC. Encoded protein: CASSETGTGLLGYTF.

This clone showed up just a few times. The V call is TRBV11-2, the J call TRBJ2-7; D is perhaps TRBD2 (5 bases). Trimming removed 0 bases at V and 7 bases at J, with 19 bases between. There are 16 residues in the CDR3. From germline, CDR1 is SGHAT and CDR2 FQNNGV. The CDR3 nucleotides are TGTGCCAGCAGCTTAGACCCACGGGTACTTTCGGGAGAGCAGTACTTC. Translated, it gives CASSLDPRVLSGEQYF.

This clone was seen just once. CDR3 DNA sequence: TGTGCCAGTAGTATAGACCCTAGCGGGACCGAGCAGTTCTTC. It specifies CASSIDPSGTEQFF. This chain joins TRBV19 and TRBJ2-1; 9 bases match TRBD2. V lost 0 bases and J lost 10; bases outside the gene matches: 4. Germline V CDR1 and CDR2: LNHDA, SQIVND (reference sequence). The CDR3 covers 14 residues.

J is TRBJ2-2 and V is TRBV23-1; TRBD1 might be the D (7 bases). TRBV23-1 is classed as an ORF, of uncertain function. V was trimmed by 3 bases and J by 5 bases, leaving 16 bases between them. The length of the CDR3 is 16 residues. CDR3 loop: CASSHWQGGNTGELFF. CDR3 nucleotide sequence: TGCGCCAGCAGTCACTGGCAGGGGGGTAATACCGGGGAGCTGTTTTTT.

This clone is a singleton in its sample. The chain is built from TRBV29-1 and TRBJ1-2, with D possibly TRBD1 on 6 matching bases. The CDR3 has 11 amino acids. The V end lost 8 bases, the J end lost 4 bases, and 11 bases lay between the germline ends. The germline V gene encodes CDR1 SQVTM and CDR2 ANQGSEA. The CDR3 sequence: CSSGGGYGYTF. The CDR3 DNA reads as TGCAGCTCTGGGGGCGGCTATGGCTACACCTTC.